Shown below are 18 T cell receptor beta chains from a single sample sequenced in a study of blood T cell repertoires in COVID-19. Measured with immunoSEQ multiplex PCR; TCRdb has only the in-frame clones, and not every one. This table holds 20,000 or so clones, under 95% found once. The sample comprised peripheral blood. Receptors originate from a human donor in a cohort sampled during active COVID-19.

The chain's CDR3 is CASSPPRGTGYEKLFF. DNA for the CDR3: TGTGCCAGCAGCCCCCCCCGGGGGACAGGGTATGAAAAACTGTTTTTT. The V gene is TRBV5-5, the J gene TRBJ1-4; TRBD1 matches at 9 bases. Germline CDR1 SGHKS, CDR2 YYEKEE (reference sequence). The CDR3 runs to 16 residues. With 4 bases clipped from V and 6 bases from J, the junction kept 10 bases outside the gene matches. Looking up the rest from reference TRBV5-5 and TRBJ1-4 gives the full variable domain: DAGVTQSPTHLIKTRGQQVTLRCSPISGHKSVSWYQQVLGQGPQFIFQYYEKEERGRGNFPDRFSARQFPNYSSELNVNALLLGDSALYLCASSPPRGTGYEKLFFGSGTQLSVL.

The rearrangement links TRBV27 to TRBJ1-4; 7 nucleotides align to TRBD1. V lost 0 bases and J lost 8; bases outside the gene matches: 3. The CDR3 covers 14 residues. Germline CDR1 and CDR2: MNHEY and SMNVEV (reference sequence). CDR3 amino acids: CASSLSGGREKLFF. The CDR3, as DNA: TGTGCCAGCAGTTTATCAGGGGGCAGGGAAAAACTGTTTTTT.

This clone occurred once. V and J are TRBV13 and TRBJ2-7; 7 positions match TRBD1. Germline CDR1 reads PRHDT; CDR2 reads FYEKMQ (reference sequence). V was pared by 5 bases and J by 5 bases, with 3 bases of the junction left unmatched. The CDR3 consists of 12 residues. For the CDR3, the DNA is TGTGCCAGCAGCCAGGGACAGAACGAGCAGTACTTC. Protein: CASSQGQNEQYF.

This clone appeared a single time. The genes are TRBV18 and TRBJ1-3, with 8 positions matching TRBD1. The germline V gene encodes CDR1 KGHSH and CDR2 LQKENI. The CDR3 is 15 residues long. V was clipped by 2 bases and J by 3 bases; unmatched bases: 3. The CDR3, as DNA: TGTGCCAGCTCACCAACAGGGGGGAATGGAAACACCATATATTTT. This gives the protein CASSPTGGNGNTIYF.

V and J are TRBV14 and TRBJ2-5; a possible D gene is TRBD1 (6 bases). The CDR3 totals 17 residues. Per germline, CDR1 SGHDN and CDR2 FVKESK. V was trimmed by 3 bases and J by 3 bases, leaving 20 bases between them. The CDR3 DNA is TGTGCCAGCAGCCAGACAGACAGGTCATCCCGCAAAGAGACCCAGTACTTC. Protein: CASSQTDRSSRKETQYF.

V usage is TRBV30 and J usage is TRBJ1-5, with 8 bases matching TRBD1. This CDR3 contains 15 residues. Per germline, CDR1 GTSNPN and CDR2 SVGIG (reference sequence). Trimming took 0 bases from V and 5 from J; bases not matched to a gene: 6. The CDR3 DNA reads TGTGCCTGGAGTGTACAGGGGGGCGCGGATCAGCCCCAGCATTTT. The encoded protein is CAWSVQGGADQPQHF.

V usage is TRBV7-9 and J usage is TRBJ2-7; D unclear. This CDR3 region has 13 residues. V lost 6 bases and J lost 1, with 10 bases in between. Germline CDR1 reads SEHNR; CDR2 reads FQNEAQ (reference sequence). CDR3 loop: CASSPRASYEQYV. The CDR3 region has the DNA TGTGCCAGCAGTCCGAGAGCGTCCTACGAGCAGTACGTC.

The chain carries TRBV9 and TRBJ2-1; 10 bases map to TRBD2. The length of the CDR3 is 14 residues. J lost 2 bases, V lost 7 bases, and 3 bases had no gene match. Germline V CDR1 and CDR2: SGDLS, YYNGEE. CDR3: CASGLAGAYNEQFF. CDR3 in DNA: TGTGCCAGCGGTCTAGCGGGGGCCTACAATGAGCAGTTCTTC.

The CDR3 DNA is TGTGCCAGCGGTCGGGGGACTATGGGGGAGCAGTACTTC. Translating it yields CASGRGTMGEQYF. The chain has TRBV12-3 or TRBV12-4 and TRBJ2-7; the match to TRBD2 covers 7 bases. V was pared by 8 bases and J by 7 bases, with 11 bases of the junction left unmatched. This CDR3 has 13 residues.

This rearrangement joins TRBV7-2 to TRBJ2-3; 7 nucleotides line up with TRBD2. Germline loops: CDR1 SGHTA, CDR2 FQGNSA. This CDR3 comprises 14 residues. V dropped 2 bases and J dropped 2; count of bases not matched to a gene: 1. The CDR3 DNA reads as TGTGCCAGCAGCTTAAGCGGGAACACAGATACGCAGTATTTT. Translated, it gives CASSLSGNTDTQYF.

This clone was observed a single time. The rearrangement uses TRBV6-2 or TRBV6-3 and TRBJ2-3, with 10 positions matching TRBD2. This CDR3 spans 14 amino acids. The V gene end was trimmed by 2 bases and the J gene end by 8 bases; junction bases not matched to a gene: 4. CDR1 and CDR2 from the germline V gene are MNHEY and SVGEGT. In DNA, the CDR3 is TGTGCCAGCAGTTACGGGACTAGCGCTACTACGCAGTATTTT. It is translated as CASSYGTSATTQYF.

The rearrangement uses TRBV10-1 and TRBJ1-1, with 8 bases matching TRBD1. V lost 5 bases to trimming and J lost 7 bases; unmatched junction nucleotides: 6. In germline, CDR1 is WNHNN, CDR2 SYGVQD (reference sequence). This CDR3 is built from 13 residues. Here the CDR3 reads CASSLAGGNEAFF. In DNA, the CDR3 is TGCGCCAGCAGTCTTGCAGGGGGCAATGAAGCTTTCTTT.

This chain joins TRBV18 and TRBJ2-7; 7 bases agree with TRBD1. Germline V gives CDR1 KGHSH, CDR2 LQKENI. CDR3 length: 17 residues. V gave up 6 bases and J gave up 3 bases; unmatched junction bases: 17. CDR3 residues: CASSTQGVGDRVYEQYF. The CDR3 DNA reads TGTGCCAGCTCTACCCAAGGCGTGGGCGACAGGGTCTACGAGCAGTACTTC.

The chain employs TRBV30 and TRBJ1-2; a weak D match, TRBD1 (5 bases). Germline V gives CDR1 GTSNPN, CDR2 SVGIG (reference sequence). The CDR3 consists of 13 residues. V lost 0 bases and J 8 bases, leaving 13 bases between the germline ends. The CDR3 sequence: CAWSVQDFGGYTF. The CDR3 nucleotides are TGTGCCTGGAGTGTACAGGATTTTGGGGGCTACACCTTC.

The rearrangement links TRBV3-1 (or the pseudogene TRBV3-2) to TRBJ2-3, with TRBD2 identical over 12 bases. CDR1 and CDR2 (germline): LGHDT, YNNKEL (reference sequence). This CDR3 comprises 19 residues. The V gene end was trimmed by 3 bases and the J gene end by 3 bases; junction bases not matched to a gene: 13. The CDR3 reads CASSHRGASGGAATDTQYF. Written as DNA, the CDR3 is TGTGCCAGCAGCCATCGCGGGGCTAGCGGGGGGGCTGCGACAGATACGCAGTATTTT.

The chain joins TRBV4-2 to TRBJ1-2; TRBD1 agrees at 12 bases. Per the germline V gene, CDR1 is LGHNA and CDR2 is YNFKEQ. The CDR3 consists of 16 residues. The V and J ends lost 0 bases and 7 bases, in that order; junction bases with no gene match: 6. CDR3 nucleotides: TGTGCCAGCAGCCAAGACAGCGGGACAGGGGGCTCTGGCTACACCTTC. Translated: CASSQDSGTGGSGYTF.

This clone appeared once. The rearrangement uses TRBV7-2 and TRBJ2-5; possibly TRBD2 for D (6 bases). The germline V gene has CDR1 SGHTA and CDR2 FQGNSA. The V end was cut by 5 bases, the J end by 4 bases, with 14 bases between. The CDR3 extends over 14 amino acids. Here the CDR3 reads CASSVGGAPETQYF. CDR3 nucleotide sequence: TGTGCCAGCAGCGTCGGGGGAGCCCCAGAGACCCAGTACTTC.

CDR3 bases: TGTGCCAGCAGTGACTCGACTTCGGGTACGCAGTATTTT. It is translated as CASSDSTSGTQYF. J is TRBJ2-3 and V is TRBV6-4, with D hard to call. Trimming took 0 bases from V and 8 from J, leaving 9 bases between them. Germline V CDR1 and CDR2: MRHNA, SNTAGT. The CDR3 sequence is 13 residues long.